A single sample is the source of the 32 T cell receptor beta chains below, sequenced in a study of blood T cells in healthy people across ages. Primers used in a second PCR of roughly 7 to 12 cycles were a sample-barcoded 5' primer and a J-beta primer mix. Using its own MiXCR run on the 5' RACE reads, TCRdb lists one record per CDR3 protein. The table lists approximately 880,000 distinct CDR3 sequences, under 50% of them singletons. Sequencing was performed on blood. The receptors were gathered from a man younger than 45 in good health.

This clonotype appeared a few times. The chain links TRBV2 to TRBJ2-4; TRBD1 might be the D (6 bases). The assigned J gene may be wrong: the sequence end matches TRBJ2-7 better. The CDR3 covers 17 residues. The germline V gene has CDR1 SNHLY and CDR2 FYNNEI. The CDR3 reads CASSEVSRGEISYEQYF. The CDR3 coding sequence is TGTGCCAGCAGTGAAGTGAGCAGGGGTGAAATTTCCTACGAGCAGTACTTC.

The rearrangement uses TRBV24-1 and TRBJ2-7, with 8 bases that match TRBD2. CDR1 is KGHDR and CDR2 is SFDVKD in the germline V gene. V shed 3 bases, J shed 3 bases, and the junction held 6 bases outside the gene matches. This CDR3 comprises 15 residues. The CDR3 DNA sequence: TGTGCCACCAGTGATCCCAGCGGGGGTCACTACGAGCAGTACTTC. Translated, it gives CATSDPSGGHYEQYF.

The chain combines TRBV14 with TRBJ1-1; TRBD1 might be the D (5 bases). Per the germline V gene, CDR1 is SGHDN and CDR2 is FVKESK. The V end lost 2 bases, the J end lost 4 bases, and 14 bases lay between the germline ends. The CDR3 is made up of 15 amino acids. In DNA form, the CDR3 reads TGTGCCAGCAGCCAAATGGGGGAGGGCGCCACTGAAGCTTTCTTT. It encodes CASSQMGEGATEAFF.

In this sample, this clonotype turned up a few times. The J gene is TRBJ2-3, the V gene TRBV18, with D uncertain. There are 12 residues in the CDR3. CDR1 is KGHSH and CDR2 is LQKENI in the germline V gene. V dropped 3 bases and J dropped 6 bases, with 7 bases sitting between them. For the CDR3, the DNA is TGTGCCAGCTCACCCTGGAGCGATACGCAGTATTTT. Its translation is CASSPWSDTQYF.

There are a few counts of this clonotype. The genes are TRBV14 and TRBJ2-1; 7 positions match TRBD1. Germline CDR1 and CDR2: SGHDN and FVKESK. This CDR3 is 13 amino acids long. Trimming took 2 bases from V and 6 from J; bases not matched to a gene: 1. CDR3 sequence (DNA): TGTGCCAGCAGCCAATACAGGGGCAATGAGCAGTTCTTC. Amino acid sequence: CASSQYRGNEQFF.

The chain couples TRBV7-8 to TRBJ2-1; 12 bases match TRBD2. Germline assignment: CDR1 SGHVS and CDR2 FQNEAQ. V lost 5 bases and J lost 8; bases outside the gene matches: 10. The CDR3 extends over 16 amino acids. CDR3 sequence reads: CASSPRTSGAWYEQFF. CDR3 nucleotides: TGTGCCAGCAGCCCCCGGACTAGCGGGGCGTGGTATGAGCAGTTCTTC. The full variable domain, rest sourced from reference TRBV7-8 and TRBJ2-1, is GAGVSQSPRYKVAKRGQDVALRCDPISGHVSLFWYQQALGQGPEFLTYFQNEAQLDKSGLPSDRFFAERPEGSVSTLKIQRTQQEDSAVYLCASSPRTSGAWYEQFFGPGTRLTVL.

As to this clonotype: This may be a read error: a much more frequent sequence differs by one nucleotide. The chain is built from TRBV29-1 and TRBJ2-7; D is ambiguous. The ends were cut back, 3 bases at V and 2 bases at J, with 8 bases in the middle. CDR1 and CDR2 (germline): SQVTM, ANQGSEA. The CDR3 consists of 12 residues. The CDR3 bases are TGCAGCGTTGAGGGATTTGCCTACGAGCAGTACTTC. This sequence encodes CSVEGFAYEQYF.

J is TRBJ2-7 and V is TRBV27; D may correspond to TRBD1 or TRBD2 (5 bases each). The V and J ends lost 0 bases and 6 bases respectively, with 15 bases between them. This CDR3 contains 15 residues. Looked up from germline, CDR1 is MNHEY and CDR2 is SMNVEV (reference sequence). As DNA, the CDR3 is TGTGCCAGCAGTTTATCGACGGGGACGGCCTTCGAGCAGTACTTC. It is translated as CASSLSTGTAFEQYF.

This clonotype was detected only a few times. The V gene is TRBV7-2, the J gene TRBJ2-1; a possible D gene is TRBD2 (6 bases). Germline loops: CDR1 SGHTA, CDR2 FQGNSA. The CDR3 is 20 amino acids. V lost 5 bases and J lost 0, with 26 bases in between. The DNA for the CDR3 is TGTGCCAGCAGCCCTGGGGGGACGGGACTCTTCGGGGGCTCCTACAATGAGCAGTTCTTC. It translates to CASSPGGTGLFGGSYNEQFF.

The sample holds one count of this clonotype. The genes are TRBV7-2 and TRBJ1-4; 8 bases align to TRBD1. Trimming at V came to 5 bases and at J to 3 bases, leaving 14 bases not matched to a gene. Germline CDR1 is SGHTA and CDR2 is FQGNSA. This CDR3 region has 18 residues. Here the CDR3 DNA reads TGTGCCAGCAGCCCCAAACCGACAGGGGCTATCGCTAATGAAAAACTGTTTTTT. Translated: CASSPKPTGAIANEKLFF. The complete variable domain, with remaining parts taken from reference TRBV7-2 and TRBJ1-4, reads GAGVSQSPSNKVTEKGKDVELRCDPISGHTALYWYRQSLGQGLEFLIYFQGNSAPDKSGLPSDRFSAERTGGSVSTLTIQRTQQEDSAVYLCASSPKPTGAIANEKLFFGSGTQLSVL.

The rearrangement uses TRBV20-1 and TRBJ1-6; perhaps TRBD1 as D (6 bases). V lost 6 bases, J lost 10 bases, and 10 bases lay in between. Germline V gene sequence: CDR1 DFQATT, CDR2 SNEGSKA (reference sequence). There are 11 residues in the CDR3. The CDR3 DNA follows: TGCAGTGCCGTAGGGGGATCACCCCTCCACTTT. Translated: CSAVGGSPLHF.

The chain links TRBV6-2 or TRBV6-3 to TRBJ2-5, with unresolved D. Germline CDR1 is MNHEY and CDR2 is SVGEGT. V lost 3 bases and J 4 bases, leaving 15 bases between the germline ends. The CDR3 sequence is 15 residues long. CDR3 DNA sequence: TGTGCCAGCAGTTATGTGGCCGCCACCCGAGAGACCCAGTACTTC. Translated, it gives CASSYVAATRETQYF.

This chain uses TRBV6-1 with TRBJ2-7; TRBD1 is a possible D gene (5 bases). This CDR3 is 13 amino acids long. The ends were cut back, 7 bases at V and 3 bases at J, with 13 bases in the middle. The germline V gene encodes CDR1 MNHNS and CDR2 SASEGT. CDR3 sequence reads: CASTIGEYYEQYF. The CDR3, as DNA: TGTGCCAGCACCATAGGGGAATACTACGAGCAGTACTTC.

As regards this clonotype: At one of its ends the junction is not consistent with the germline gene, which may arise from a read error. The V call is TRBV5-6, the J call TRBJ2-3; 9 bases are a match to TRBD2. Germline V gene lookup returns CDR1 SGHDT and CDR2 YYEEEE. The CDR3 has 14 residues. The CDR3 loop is CASSLIERGDMQYF. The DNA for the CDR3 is TGTGCCAGCAGCTTGATCGAGCGGGGGGATATGCAGTATTTT.

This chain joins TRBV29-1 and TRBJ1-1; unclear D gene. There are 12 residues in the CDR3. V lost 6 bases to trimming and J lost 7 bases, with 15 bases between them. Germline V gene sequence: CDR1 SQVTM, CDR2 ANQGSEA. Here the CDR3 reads CSVTAGLIEAFF. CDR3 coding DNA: TGCAGCGTCACCGCTGGACTTATTGAAGCTTTCTTT.

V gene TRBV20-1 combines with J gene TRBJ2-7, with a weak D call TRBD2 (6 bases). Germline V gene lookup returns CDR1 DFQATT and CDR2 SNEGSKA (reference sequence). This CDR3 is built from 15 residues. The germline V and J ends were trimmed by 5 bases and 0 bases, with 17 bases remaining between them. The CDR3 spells CSAPSAGQFSYEQYF. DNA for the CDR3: TGCAGTGCTCCCTCAGCGGGCCAGTTCTCCTACGAGCAGTACTTC.

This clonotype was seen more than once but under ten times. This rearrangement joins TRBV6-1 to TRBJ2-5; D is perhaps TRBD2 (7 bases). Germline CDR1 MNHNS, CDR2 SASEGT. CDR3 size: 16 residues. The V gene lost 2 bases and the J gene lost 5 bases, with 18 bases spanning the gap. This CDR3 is CASSESSAGARETQYF. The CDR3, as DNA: TGTGCCAGCAGTGAAAGTTCGGCGGGGGCGCGGGAGACCCAGTACTTC.

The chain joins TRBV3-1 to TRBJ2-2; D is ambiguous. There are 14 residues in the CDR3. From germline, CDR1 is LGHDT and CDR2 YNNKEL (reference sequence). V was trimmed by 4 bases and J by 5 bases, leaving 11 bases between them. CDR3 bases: TGTGCCAGCAGCCCAAATGGCGTAACCGGGGAGCTGTTTTTT. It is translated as CASSPNGVTGELFF. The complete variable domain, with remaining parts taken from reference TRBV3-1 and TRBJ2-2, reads DTAVSQTPKYLVTQMGNDKSIKCEQNLGHDTMYWYKQDSKKFLKIMFSYNNKELIINETVPNRFSPKSPDKAHLNLHINSLELGDSAVYFCASSPNGVTGELFFGEGSRLTVL.

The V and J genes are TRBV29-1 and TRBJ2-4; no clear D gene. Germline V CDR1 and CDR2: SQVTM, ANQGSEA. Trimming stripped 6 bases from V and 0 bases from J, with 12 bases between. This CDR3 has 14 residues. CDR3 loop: CSVLGSLAKNIQYF. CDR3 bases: TGCAGCGTCCTCGGGTCATTAGCCAAAAACATTCAGTACTTC.

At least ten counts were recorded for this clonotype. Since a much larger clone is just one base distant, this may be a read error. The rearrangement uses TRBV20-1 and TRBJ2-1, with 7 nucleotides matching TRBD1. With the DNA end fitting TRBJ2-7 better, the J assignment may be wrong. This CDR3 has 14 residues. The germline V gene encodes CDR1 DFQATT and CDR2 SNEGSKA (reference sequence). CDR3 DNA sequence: TGCAGTGCTAGTTGGGACAGCTCCTACAATGAGCAGTACTTC. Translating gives CSASWDSSYNEQYF.

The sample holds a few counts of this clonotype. CDR3 nucleotides: TGCGCCAGCAGCATCACTAGCTCCCCCTCCGAGCAGTACTTC. This encodes CASSITSSPSEQYF. The chain is built from TRBV5-1 and TRBJ2-7; tentatively, D is TRBD2 (6 bases). Germline CDR1 SGHRS, CDR2 YFSETQ. With 4 bases removed from V and 6 bases from J, the gap between germline ends came to 17 bases. The CDR3 has 14 residues. The full variable domain, completed using reference TRBV5-1 and TRBJ2-7, is KAGVTQTPRYLIKTRGQQVTLSCSPISGHRSVSWYQQTPGQGLQFLFEYFSETQRNKGNFPGRFSGRQFSNSRSEMNVSTLELGDSALYLCASSITSSPSEQYFGPGTRLTVT.

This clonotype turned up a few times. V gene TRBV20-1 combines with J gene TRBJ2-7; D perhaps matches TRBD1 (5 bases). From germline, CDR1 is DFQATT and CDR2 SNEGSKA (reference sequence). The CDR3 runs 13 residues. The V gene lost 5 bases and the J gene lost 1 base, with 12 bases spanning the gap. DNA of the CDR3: TGCAGTGCTTCAAAGACAGTGTCCTACGAGCAGTACTTC. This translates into CSASKTVSYEQYF.

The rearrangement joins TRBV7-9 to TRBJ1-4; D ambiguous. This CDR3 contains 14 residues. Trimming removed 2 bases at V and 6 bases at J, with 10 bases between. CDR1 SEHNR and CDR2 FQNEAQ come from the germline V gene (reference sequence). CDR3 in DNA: TGTGCCAGCAGCTTACTCATCACAGATGAAAAACTGTTTTTT. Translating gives CASSLLITDEKLFF.

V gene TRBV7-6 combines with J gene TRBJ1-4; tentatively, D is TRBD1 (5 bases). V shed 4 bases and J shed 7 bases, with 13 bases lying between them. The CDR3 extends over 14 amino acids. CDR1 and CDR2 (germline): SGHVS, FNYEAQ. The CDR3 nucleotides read TGTGCCAGCAGCTCGCCGGAGGGGCGTGAAAAACTGTTTTTT. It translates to CASSSPEGREKLFF.

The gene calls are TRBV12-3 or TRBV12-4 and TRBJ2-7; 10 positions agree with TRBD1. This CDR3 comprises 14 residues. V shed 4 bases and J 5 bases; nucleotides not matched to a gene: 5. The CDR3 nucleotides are TGTGCCAGCAGTTGGACAGGGGGTGCCGACGAGCAGTACTTC. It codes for CASSWTGGADEQYF.

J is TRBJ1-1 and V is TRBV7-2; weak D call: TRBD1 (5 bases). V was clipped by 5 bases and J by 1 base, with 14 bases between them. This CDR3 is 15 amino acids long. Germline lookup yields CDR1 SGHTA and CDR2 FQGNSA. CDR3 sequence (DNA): TGTGCCAGCAGCCTAGGTTGGGGGGGGAACACTGAAGCTTTCTTT. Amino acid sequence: CASSLGWGGNTEAFF.

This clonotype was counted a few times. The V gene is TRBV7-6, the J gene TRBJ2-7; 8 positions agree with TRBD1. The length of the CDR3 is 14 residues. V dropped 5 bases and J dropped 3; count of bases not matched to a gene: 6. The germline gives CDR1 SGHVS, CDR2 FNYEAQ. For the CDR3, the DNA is TGTGCCAGCAGCGGGTGGACAGGGCGCTACGAGCAGTACTTC. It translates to CASSGWTGRYEQYF.

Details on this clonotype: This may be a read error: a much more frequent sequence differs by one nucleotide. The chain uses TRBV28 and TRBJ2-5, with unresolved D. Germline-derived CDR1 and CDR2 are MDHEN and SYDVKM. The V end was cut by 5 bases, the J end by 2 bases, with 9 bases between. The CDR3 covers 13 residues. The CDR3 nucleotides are TGTGCCAGCAGTGTACCTGTACAAGAGACCCAGTACTTC. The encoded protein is CASSVPVQETQYF.

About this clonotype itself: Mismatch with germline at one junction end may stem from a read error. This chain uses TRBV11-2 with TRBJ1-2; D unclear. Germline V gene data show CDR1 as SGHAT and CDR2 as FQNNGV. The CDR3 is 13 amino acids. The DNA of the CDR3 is TGTGTCAGCAGCTTGACATCCCGGGTGGGCTACACCTTC. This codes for CVSSLTSRVGYTF.

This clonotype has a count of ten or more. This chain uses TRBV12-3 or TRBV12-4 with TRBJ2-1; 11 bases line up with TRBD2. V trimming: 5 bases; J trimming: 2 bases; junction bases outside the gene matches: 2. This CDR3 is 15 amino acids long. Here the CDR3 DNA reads TGTGCCAGCAGTATTAGCGGGGGGGCCTACAATGAGCAGTTCTTC. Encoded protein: CASSISGGAYNEQFF.

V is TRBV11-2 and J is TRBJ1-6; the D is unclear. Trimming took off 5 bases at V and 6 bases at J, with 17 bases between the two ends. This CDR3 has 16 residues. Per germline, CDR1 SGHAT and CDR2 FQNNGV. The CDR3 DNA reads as TGTGCCAGCAGCCTTTCACGTGGAAACCTTAATTCACCCCTCCACTTT. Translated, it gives CASSLSRGNLNSPLHF.

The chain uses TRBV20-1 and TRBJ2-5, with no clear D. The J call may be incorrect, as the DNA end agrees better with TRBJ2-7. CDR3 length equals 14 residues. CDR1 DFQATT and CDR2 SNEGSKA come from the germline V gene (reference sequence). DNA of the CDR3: TGCAGTGCTAGTTGGGCAGTTAACCCCTACGAGCAGTACTTC. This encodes CSASWAVNPYEQYF.